This TCR beta chain originates from a study of blood T cell repertoires in COVID-19. There are 16 residues in the CDR3. CDR1 is MNHEY and CDR2 is SMNVEV in the germline V gene (reference sequence). With 4 bases removed from V and 0 bases from J, the gap between germline ends came to 13 bases. Original methodology: By means of reference gene primer amplification, nucleated cell counts were estimated. Some clones are missing from TCRdb's copy, which holds only in-frame ones; the method was immunoSEQ multiplex PCR. The V and J calls and the clone size are those of that table, but D and trimming were determined from the DNA. The table records 140,000 to 150,000 clones, roughly 80% of them present only once.

The chain carries TRBV27 and TRBJ1-3; TRBD1 might be the D (6 bases). Input material: peripheral blood. The source is a man between 65 and 80 years old who had recovered from COVID-19. DNA for the CDR3: TGTGCCAGCAGTTCCCACAGGGAACACTCTGGAAACACCATATATTTT. Amino acids: CASSSHREHSGNTIYF.